This TCR beta chain stems from a study of T cells in Graves' hyperthyroidism and ophthalmopathy (dated by TCRdb to the late 2010s). Context from the whole study: Peripheral blood samples were taken at initial diagnosis, before any treatment was given. After blood sampling, hyperthyroidism patients were treated with methimazole at a starting dose of 30 mg daily, and ophthalmopathy patients were treated with high-dose intravenous methylprednisolone. According to the paper, TCR Vbeta CDR3 sequencing was carried out on 135 peripheral blood samples, which came from approximately 43 ophthalmopathy, about 75 hyperthyroidism and approximately 17 progressor patients. To identify distinguishing TCR V-J signatures, a discovery cohort of around 100 patients was used, comprising 43 with Graves' ophthalmopathy and some 60 with stable Graves' hyperthyroidism. Prospective prediction of ophthalmopathy was tested in an independent validation cohort of 18 to 20 hyperthyroidism patients and some 17 patients who later progressed to ophthalmopathy. For training and testing, the 95 to 100 patients in the discovery cohort were randomly divided in a 7:3 ratio. In about 6 Graves' hyperthyroidism patients, the study also compared T-cell repertoires from thyroid tissue with T-cell repertoires from blood.

This clonotype was seen ten or more times. What antigen it recognizes has not been identified. No base qualities exist here, and no much larger clone lies one base off it. CDR1 and CDR2 were assigned from the germline V gene as MDHEN and SYDVKM. From V the trimming removes 6 bases and from J it removes 0 bases, while the gene matches leave 4 bases of the junction unaccounted for. Spanning cysteine to phenylalanine, the CDR3 consists of 15 amino acids. This entry keeps only the CDR3 DNA: 45 bases, framed from base 1. Results the study describes overall, beyond this receptor: During validation, the model predicted progression to ophthalmopathy a median of approximately 6.5 months ahead of onset, with approximately 70% sensitivity and 72.22% specificity. No statistical method was used to fix the sample size in advance, and group allocation was not hidden from the investigators. Most expanded thyroid clonotypes (frequency above 0.001) were also detected in blood, suggesting blood repertoires may reflect thyroid immune responses. Ophthalmopathy was separated from stable hyperthyroidism by a 13 V-J signature model, with roughly 88% sensitivity and about 81% specificity obtained in cross-validation and 80%/75% obtained in testing.

Graves' hyperthyroidism was defined as stable when no progression to ophthalmopathy occurred over 18 months of follow-up. Hyperthyroidism patients were newly diagnosed, with disease duration under 2 months, and aged 18 to 65 years. The study excluded patients with uncontrolled infections, other autoimmune diseases, pregnancy or lactation. Diagnoses were established on the basis of clinical symptoms, serum thyroxine and TRAb, thyroid ultrasound, and orbital computed tomography. Ficoll-Paque density gradient centrifugation was used to isolate PBMCs from approximately 11 ml of fresh peripheral blood. Total RNA was extracted with Trizol reagent, and quality was checked on an Agilent 2100 Bioanalyzer. Amplification of TCR beta CDR3 regions was carried out from RNA transcripts. The TCR CDR3 was subjected to a first round of RT-PCR using the HTBI primer set and the Qiagen OneStep RT-PCR kit. A second multiplex PCR round built the libraries, followed by size selection and purification. Sequencing of the libraries was done on an Illumina HiSeq2000 using paired-end 100 bp reads. As for how the authors treated the data: SOAPnuke was used to process the raw data, removing reads that contained adapters or uncalled bases, had a mean Phred below 15, or lacked an exact match to the constant primer or identifier. COPE v1.2.5 was used to merge the high-quality paired reads, and each unique nucleotide sequence was defined as a clonotype. Clonotypes were aligned to IMGT TRBV, TRBD and TRBJ reference segments using MiTCR v1.1. The analysis was restricted to V-J combinations with a frequency above 0.0001, which together covered just over 99% of the repertoires. The TCS score was defined as F50 (clonal expansion) divided by E x V (chaos), with BLOSUM62-based TCRdist calculated between CDR3 peptides within each V-J. Welch's t-statistics and random forest reduced around 520 V-J features to about 13, which were used in a naive Bayes classifier (R e1071). The public sequencing data were trimmed at Q25 with fastp and processed into clonotypes with MiXCR by TCRdb, which kept only in-frame beta chains. Identical CDR3 protein sequences are pooled into one entry, listed with their most common genes and DNA. The V and J calls here are based on TCRdb, not the publication. The sample table lists around 300,000 distinct CDR3 sequences, approximately 15% of them with a count of one. The ten largest clones add up to about 26% of the sample.

The receptor's source is a woman aged 25 to 45 with Graves' hyperthyroidism. The chain joins TRBV28 to TRBJ2-1; 8 bases in the middle match TRBD2. Sequenced sample: blood. CDR3 sequence: CASRSGGSSYNEQFF. In nucleotides, the sequence is TGTGCCAGCAGAAGCGGGGGAAGCTCCTACAATGAGCAGTTCTTC.